This T cell receptor beta chain was captured by sequencing in a study of Tregs in tolerant kidney transplant recipients. General study points: Validation in larger populations is needed because few patients were studied. Donor-specific Treg expansion exceeded global Treg expansion in tolerant patients, suggesting antigen drive. Biological reproducibility was not directly addressed in this study.

To note about this clone: The antigen remains unidentified.

The CDR3 is 16 amino acids. V lost 2 bases to trimming and J lost 2 bases; unmatched junction nucleotides: 7. CDR1 is MGHRA and CDR2 is YSYEKL in the germline V gene. Generated by immunoSEQ multiplex PCR, the TCRdb table keeps only in-frame clones and is missing some. This table holds 81,000 or so clones, roughly nine tenths found once. Mixed chimerism was transient after nonmyeloablative marrow transplants from related graft donors. Unstimulated Tregs (CD4+CD25+CD127-) and CD4+CD25- non-Tregs were sorted from PBMCs. The specimen comprised CD4+ T cells from blood (PBMCs), sampled 24 months after the transplant. The receptor comes from a human patient who received a combined kidney and bone marrow transplant. Some T cells may be provided by the graft donor. The chain recombines TRBV4-1 with TRBJ2-3, with 7 bases matching TRBD1. The CDR3, as DNA: TGCGCCAGCAGCCAACCTCTGGACAGGATCACAGATACGCAGTATTTT. Translated, it gives CASSQPLDRITDTQYF.